This record looks at one TCR beta chain sequence and its context. Its antigen is still unknown. The record has no base qualities; no much larger clone is one base away. The data derive from a study of Ad26.COV2.S vaccination and SARS-CoV-2 variants (dated by TCRdb to the early 2020s). Concerning the study at large: Donors in the vaccine arm were drawn from COV1001, a multicentre, randomized, double-blind, placebo-controlled phase I-IIa trial testing Ad26.COV2.S in healthy adults. Ad26.COV2.S was given intramuscularly at 5x10^10 or 1x10^11 viral particles, as a single shot or as two shots 56 days apart. TCRbeta repertoire sequencing served as the tool for gauging how specific and how broad the SARS-CoV-2-reactive T cell receptors were following Ad26.COV2.S vaccination. A total of around 32 samples were included in the TCR-sequenced set, comprising some 20 Ad26.COV2.S vaccine recipients, 5 placebo recipients and 8 SARS-CoV-2 convalescent individuals. Participants in the trial were split at random into five groups of five each, receiving low-dose or high-dose Ad26.COV2.S once or twice, or else placebo on both occasions. Investigators did not know the trial group allocation while performing experiments and assessing outcomes.

The immunoSEQ Assay was the method used to sequence TCRbeta CDR3 regions. After extraction, genomic DNA underwent amplification by bias-controlled multiplex PCR, followed by high-throughput sequencing. Per the authors' processing: Collapsing and filtering of sequences were performed to quantify the absolute abundance of each unique TCRbeta CDR3 region. T cell fraction was estimated by normalizing TCRbeta template counts to usable DNA, with usable DNA measured through amplification of reference genes found in all nucleated cells. Repertoire TCRs were annotated as SARS-CoV-2-specific by exact matching of V gene, CDR3 amino acid sequence and J gene to a known reactive TCR set. The reference SARS-CoV-2 TCR set was obtained from MIRA and was filtered for enrichment in COVID-19-positive ImmuneCODE repertoires, whereby public or cross-reactive TCRs were removed. Based on the MIRA antigens, annotated TCRs were further analysed at the level of specific ORF or position within ORF. Depth was the summed frequency of annotated unique rearrangements, while breadth was defined as annotated unique rearrangements over total unique productive rearrangements. Two-sided Wilcoxon rank-sum tests were applied when comparing TCR breadth between groups. TCRdb provides this immuneACCESS table in a form limited to in-frame rearrangements. Some clones are lacking; in checked studies, under half of them reflect an unresolved V gene, and why the rest are absent is not known. Clonal size and the V and J genes are those of that table, whereas D and trimming came from the DNA. The sample table contains 410,000 or so clones; only one count was recorded for 92% of them. The top ten clonotypes cover more than 1.5% of the sample.

This sample's treatment or condition label indicates: roughly 20 received Ad26.COV2.S at low or high dose, single or two shots; a few received placebo; per-sample allocation not given. For vaccine and placebo recipients, the sequenced repertoires came from samples collected on day 63 after the first injection. Between 29 July and 7 August 2020, Cohort 1b enrolled approximately 26 adults aged 18-55 years at one site in Boston, USA. Ad26.COV2.S was a replication-incompetent adenovirus type 26 vector expressing a prefusion-stabilized SARS-CoV-2 spike protein from the original Wuhan strain. The investigation overall reported the following: The study lacked the statistical power to compare responses across vaccine doses or regimens. According to the authors, total T cell responses may have been underestimated by the TCR breadth and depth analyses. Comparable non-spike TCR breadth was observed between vaccine and placebo recipients, consistent with only spike being contained in the vaccine. After vaccination, substantial breadth of spike-specific CD8+ and CD4+ T cell responses was reported. Ad26.COV2.S recipients had higher spike-specific TCR breadth than placebo recipients (P = 0.0014).

Based on the germline V gene, the CDR1 and CDR2 sequences are MGHRA and YSYEKL. Its CDR3 holds 19 amino acids, cysteine through phenylalanine. The CDR3 DNA has 57 bases and is translated from base 1. The junction shows trimming of 1 base on V and 0 bases on J, plus 20 bases between the germline ends. This material consisted of peripheral blood, taken in a trial of Ad26.COV2.S vaccine versus placebo. The V and J segments used are TRBV4-1 and TRBJ2-3; the D gene is possibly TRBD1 or TRBD2, each agreeing over 5 bases. This receptor was obtained from a person between 18 and 60 years old who received the Ad26.COV2.S COVID-19 vaccine or a placebo. Here the CDR3 is given as CASSQVLRGPRTSTDTQYF. The DNA sequence is as follows: TGCGCCAGCAGCCAAGTTTTGAGGGGACCACGAACAAGCACAGATACGCAGTATTTT.